This TCR beta chain is drawn from a study of persistence of HIV-infected CD4 T cells. About this clone: Its specificity is not known.

Cells were stimulated nonspecifically with anti-CD3/anti-CD28 magnetic beads. CD4+ T cells upregulating both CD40 ligand and CD69 were sorted as responding cells. An approximately 18-hour stimulation of CD8-depleted PBMCs used anti-CD28/CD49d costimulation, CD40-blocking antibody and enfuvirtide. The immunoSEQ assay was version 4, run in survey mode. The assay was immunoSEQ multiplex PCR, and TCRdb's table has in-frame clones only and misses some. This sample has under 45,000 clones, with about 89% found just once. There are 12 residues in the CDR3. Deletions cut 5 bases from V and 3 bases from J, with 5 bases between. Germline-derived CDR1 and CDR2 are MNHEY and SMNVEV (reference sequence).

The sample here was CD4+ T cells sorted from PBMCs after roughly 17-hour stimulation, taken from a patient who received antiretroviral therapy. The chain combines TRBV27 with TRBJ1-5, with D uncertain. This clonotype was sampled from an adult man with HIV who was CMV-seropositive. CDR3 residues: CASSLNNQPQHF. The DNA of the CDR3 is TGTGCCAGCAGTCTGAACAATCAGCCCCAGCATTTT.